Presented here are 31 T cell receptor beta chains from one specimen sequenced in a study of identical twins. TCRdb redid the calling of the 5' RACE reads with MiXCR, one entry per CDR3 protein. Altogether roughly 750,000 distinct CDR3 sequences are present, 21% being singletons, with the ten largest covering more than 4%. The same data also went into a second study, on T cells expressing NK-cell markers.

Input material: PBMCs. These receptors were collected from a young woman in good health.

A few counts support this clonotype. The chain combines TRBV12-3 or TRBV12-4 with TRBJ2-4, with unresolved D. V was cut by 5 bases and J by 3 bases, with 11 bases left in between. The CDR3 is 14 residues long. CDR3 in amino acids: CASSLGIVKNIQYF. Here the CDR3 DNA reads TGTGCCAGCAGTCTCGGTATCGTCAAAAACATTCAGTACTTC.

This clonotype has ten or more counts. J is TRBJ1-5 and V is TRBV7-9; D is uncertain. The CDR3 contains 12 residues. V gave up 7 bases and J gave up 1 base, with 5 bases separating them. From germline, CDR1 is SEHNR and CDR2 FQNEAQ (reference sequence). CDR3 loop: CASTSSNQPQHF. CDR3 DNA sequence: TGTGCCAGCACTTCAAGCAATCAGCCCCAGCATTTT. Full variable domain (outside the CDR3, taken from reference TRBV7-9 and TRBJ1-5): DTGVSQNPRHKITKRGQNVTFRCDPISEHNRLYWYRQTLGQGPEFLTYFQNEAQLEKSRLLSDRFSAERPKGSFSTLEIQRTEQGDSAMYLCASTSSNQPQHFGDGTRLSIL.

This clonotype was observed many times. The chain is built from TRBV4-1 and TRBJ2-1, with TRBD2 matching over 8 bases. The germline CDR1 and CDR2 sequences are MGHRA and YSYEKL. This CDR3 spans 17 amino acids. J lost 6 bases, V lost 0 bases, and 10 bases had no gene match. The CDR3 DNA reads TGCGCCAGCAGCCAAGACCCACGGGGGGGCCTCCTCAATGAGCAGTTCTTC. This sequence encodes CASSQDPRGGLLNEQFF.

The chain recombines TRBV9 with TRBJ2-1; 9 positions agree with TRBD2. Germline V gene lookup returns CDR1 SGDLS and CDR2 YYNGEE. With 9 bases clipped from V and 7 bases from J, the junction kept 14 bases outside the gene matches. The CDR3 length is 15 residues. CDR3 DNA sequence: TGTGCCACCACCACGGGAGGACTAGCGTTGAATGAGCAGTTCTTC. It is translated as CATTTGGLALNEQFF. The variable domain in full, completed from reference TRBV9 and TRBJ2-1, reads DSGVTQTPKHLITATGQRVTLRCSPRSGDLSVYWYQQSLDQGLQFLIQYYNGEERAKGNILERFSAQQFPDLHSELNLSSLELGDSALYFCATTTGGLALNEQFFGPGTRLTVL.

This clonotype occurred a few times. The rearrangement links TRBV12-3 or TRBV12-4 to TRBJ1-5; 10 nucleotides agree with TRBD1. The CDR3 covers 14 residues. V shed 3 bases, J shed 7 bases, and the junction held 3 bases outside the gene matches. CDR3 region: CASSFGTGVQPQHF. DNA for the CDR3: TGTGCCAGCAGTTTTGGGACAGGGGTACAGCCCCAGCATTTT.

The DNA of the CDR3 is TGCAGTGCTAGGAAAGGGGGATCCTATAATTCACCCCTCCACTTT. This translates into CSARKGGSYNSPLHF. V is TRBV20-1 and J is TRBJ1-6; TRBD1 might be the D (6 bases). The CDR3 runs to 15 residues. Trimming removed 3 bases at V and 1 base at J, with 10 bases between. Looked up from germline, CDR1 is DFQATT and CDR2 is SNEGSKA (reference sequence).

The chain has TRBV25-1 and TRBJ2-1, with D unresolved. The CDR3 sequence is 14 residues long. Germline assignment: CDR1 MGHDK and CDR2 SYGVNS. Trimming removed 1 base at V and 6 bases at J, with 10 bases between. The CDR3 loop reads CASSEFSPSNEQFF. CDR3 DNA sequence: TGTGCCAGCAGTGAATTCAGCCCCTCCAATGAGCAGTTCTTC.

This clonotype was counted only a few times. The rearrangement joins TRBV4-3 to TRBJ2-1; D uncertain. This CDR3 has 13 amino acids. Looked up from germline, CDR1 is LGHNA and CDR2 is YSLEER. With 1 base removed from V and 8 bases from J, the gap between germline ends came to 9 bases. The CDR3 bases are TGCGCCAGCAGCCAAGTCCTAGGCCATGAGCAGTTCTTC. It yields the protein CASSQVLGHEQFF.

The V call is TRBV5-6, the J call TRBJ2-7, with D possibly called TRBD1 or TRBD2 (5 bases each). The length of the CDR3 is 15 residues. Germline values: CDR1 SGHDT, CDR2 YYEEEE. Trimming cost V 2 bases and J 3 bases, with 15 bases left between them. CDR3 bases: TGTGCCAGCAGCTTTGTGCCGGGGCGGATCTACGAGCAGTACTTC. Its translation: CASSFVPGRIYEQYF.

This clonotype was observed a handful of times. This sequence joins TRBV20-1 and TRBJ1-5, with D tentatively TRBD1 (5 bases). Germline V gene data show CDR1 as DFQATT and CDR2 as SNEGSKA (reference sequence). V was trimmed by 4 bases and J by 1 base, leaving 5 bases between them. This CDR3 has 12 residues. CDR3 sequence: CSATGSNQPQHF. CDR3 coding DNA: TGCAGTGCTACAGGGAGCAATCAGCCCCAGCATTTT.

This clonotype has more than one count but fewer than ten. This chain uses TRBV29-1 with TRBJ2-7; possible D gene TRBD2, 5 bases. Trimming cost V 5 bases and J 4 bases, with 15 bases left between them. The germline V gene has CDR1 SQVTM and CDR2 ANQGSEA. The CDR3 totals 13 residues. The CDR3 nucleotides read TGCAGCGTTCCGGCCCCCTCGGGGTACGAGCAGTACTTC. Its protein is CSVPAPSGYEQYF.

This clonotype has ten or more counts. The V call is TRBV5-1, the J call TRBJ2-1; the match to TRBD2 covers 13 bases. The CDR3 is 17 residues long. The germline gives CDR1 SGHRS, CDR2 YFSETQ. With V trimmed by 2 bases and J by 5 bases, 7 bases remained unmatched. CDR3 in amino acids: CASSFGTSGARDNEQFF. CDR3 sequence (DNA): TGCGCCAGCAGCTTTGGGACTAGCGGGGCCAGGGACAATGAGCAGTTCTTC.

This clonotype was picked up a small number of times. J is TRBJ1-1 and V is TRBV20-1, with D perhaps TRBD1 (5 bases). The germline gives CDR1 DFQATT, CDR2 SNEGSKA (reference sequence). The CDR3 loop spans 13 amino acids. The germline V and J ends were trimmed by 3 bases and 0 bases, with 8 bases remaining between them. Written as DNA, the CDR3 is TGCAGTGCTAGGGGGCAGATGAACACTGAAGCTTTCTTT. The encoded protein is CSARGQMNTEAFF.

The chain joins TRBV29-1 to TRBJ1-1; D unclear. Germline V CDR1 and CDR2: SQVTM, ANQGSEA. CDR3 length: 13 amino acids. Trimming removed 5 bases at V and 4 bases at J, with 14 bases between. CDR3 protein: CSVSGPRGTEAFF. The CDR3 nucleotides are TGCAGCGTTTCTGGACCGCGCGGCACTGAAGCTTTCTTT.

In its sample, this clonotype was seen a few times. The J gene is TRBJ2-5, the V gene TRBV25-1, with 9 bases lining up with TRBD1. The CDR3 length is 17 residues. The V segment lost 3 bases and the J segment 2 bases; nucleotides outside the gene matches: 10. Germline V gene sequence: CDR1 MGHDK, CDR2 SYGVNS. CDR3 in amino acids: CASSDGVGDRVQETQYF. The DNA of the CDR3 is TGTGCCAGCAGTGATGGGGTGGGGGACAGGGTACAAGAGACCCAGTACTTC.

CDR3: CASSSQGIGYTF. The CDR3 nucleotides read TGTGCCAGCAGCTCTCAGGGGATAGGCTACACCTTC. The chain is built from TRBV7-9 and TRBJ1-2, with D possibly TRBD1 on 6 matching bases. The V end was cut by 4 bases, the J end by 8 bases, with 11 bases between. CDR1 is SEHNR and CDR2 is FQNEAQ in the germline V gene (reference sequence). The CDR3 has 12 amino acids.

A remark on this clonotype: A single base separates this from a much larger clone, so it may be a read error. The chain employs TRBV7-2 and TRBJ2-1; 9 positions match TRBD2. Germline CDR1 is SGHTA and CDR2 is FQGNSA. The CDR3 covers 15 residues. V lost 2 bases to trimming and J lost 5 bases; unmatched junction nucleotides: 4. The CDR3 loop reads CASSLLAGFDNEQFF. The CDR3 DNA follows: TGTGCCAGCAGCTTACTAGCGGGATTCGACAATGAGCAGTTCTTC. The full variable domain, completed using reference TRBV7-2 and TRBJ2-1, is GAGVSQSPSNKVTEKGKDVELRCDPISGHTALYWYRQSLGQGLEFLIYFQGNSAPDKSGLPSDRFSAERTGGSVSTLTIQRTQQEDSAVYLCASSLLAGFDNEQFFGPGTRLTVL.

This clonotype was seen a handful of times. The junction shows a germline mismatch at one end, possibly a read error. The chain recombines TRBV5-5 with TRBJ2-7; D may be TRBD1 (6 bases). This CDR3 contains 11 residues. Germline V CDR1 and CDR2: SGHKS, YYEKEE (reference sequence). In DNA, the CDR3 is TGTGCCAGCAGCTACCGGGACATATTATCCTTC. Its protein is CASSYRDILSF.

This clonotype was seen only a few times. The V gene is TRBV27, the J gene TRBJ2-5, with D tentatively TRBD2 (5 bases). In germline, CDR1 is MNHEY, CDR2 SMNVEV (reference sequence). The CDR3 runs to 14 residues. V was clipped by 4 bases and J by 5 bases, with 14 bases between them. The CDR3 bases are TGTGCCAGCAGTTCTAGAGGGTGGACGGAGACCCAGTACTTC. Its translation is CASSSRGWTETQYF.

V and J are TRBV9 and TRBJ1-1, with TRBD1 matching over 7 bases. The CDR3 has 13 residues. The V segment lost 4 bases and the J segment 7 bases; nucleotides outside the gene matches: 7. The germline V gene has CDR1 SGDLS and CDR2 YYNGEE. This chain's CDR3 is CASSTYRDSEAFF. The DNA for the CDR3 is TGTGCCAGCAGCACCTACCGGGACAGTGAAGCTTTCTTT.

The sample holds a few counts of this clonotype. The V and J genes are TRBV27 and TRBJ2-7; D gene ambiguous. CDR3 length: 13 amino acids. CDR1 is MNHEY and CDR2 is SMNVEV in the germline V gene (reference sequence). The V end was cut by 2 bases, the J end by 2 bases, with 7 bases between. CDR3 DNA sequence: TGTGCCAGCAGTTTAATGTCCACCTACGAGCAGTACTTC. This encodes CASSLMSTYEQYF.

The chain joins TRBV20-1 to TRBJ2-7; 9 bases agree with TRBD2. The V and J ends lost 3 bases and 4 bases, in that order; junction bases with no gene match: 7. Germline-derived CDR1 and CDR2 are DFQATT and SNEGSKA (reference sequence). The CDR3 is 14 amino acids. CDR3 residues: CSARRSSGSYEQYF. The CDR3 region has the DNA TGCAGTGCTAGGAGGAGTAGCGGGAGTTACGAGCAGTACTTC.

This chain links TRBV20-1 with TRBJ1-5, with TRBD1 matching 7 bases. CDR3 size: 13 residues. V gave up 3 bases and J gave up 7 bases; unmatched junction bases: 6. Germline CDR1 reads DFQATT; CDR2 reads SNEGSKA (reference sequence). CDR3 loop: CSASSRGDQPQHF. In DNA, the CDR3 is TGCAGTGCTAGCTCCAGGGGGGACCAGCCCCAGCATTTT.

The table lists this clonotype with many counts. V gene TRBV10-3 combines with J gene TRBJ2-5; D uncertain. Trimming stripped 2 bases from V and 10 bases from J, with 11 bases between. The CDR3 runs to 12 residues. Looked up from germline, CDR1 is ENHRY and CDR2 is SYGVKD. CDR3 in DNA: TGTGCCATCAGTGAGGGAAAAATCGACCAGTACTTC. As protein: CAISEGKIDQYF.

The chain employs TRBV9 and TRBJ2-7; 7 bases line up with TRBD2. Germline values: CDR1 SGDLS, CDR2 YYNGEE. This CDR3 spans 14 amino acids. J was trimmed by 4 bases and V by 0 bases; bases with no gene match: 4. The CDR3 here is CASSVGAGNYEQYF. The CDR3 region has the DNA TGTGCCAGCAGCGTAGGAGCGGGGAATTACGAGCAGTACTTC.

This clonotype appeared a few times. The rearrangement joins TRBV6-5 to TRBJ1-1, with unresolved D. Between the trimmed V and J ends, which lost 8 bases and 10 bases, there was a span of 17 bases. Germline V lookup: CDR1 MNHEY, CDR2 SVGAGI. The CDR3 covers 12 residues. CDR3 protein: CASRTSGVRAFF. The CDR3 nucleotides read TGTGCCAGCCGCACTTCGGGTGTACGAGCTTTCTTT.

This clonotype was observed a handful of times. The junction departs from the called germline gene at one end, perhaps through a read error. The chain uses TRBV2 and TRBJ2-5; possibly TRBD1 for D (5 bases). Germline-derived CDR1 and CDR2 are SNHLY and FYNNEI. The CDR3 is 10 amino acids. The CDR3 region has the DNA TGTGCCAGCAGGAGGTCAGGGTATGACTTC. It encodes CASRRSGYDF.

The chain recombines TRBV28 with TRBJ2-7; D assignment may be TRBD1 or TRBD2 (5 bases each). The CDR3 contains 15 residues. V dropped 7 bases and J dropped 0 bases, with 16 bases sitting between them. Germline CDR1 is MDHEN and CDR2 is SYDVKM. The CDR3 region has the DNA TGTGCCAGCATCCGGGACCCGATGAACTCCTACGAGCAGTACTTC. It encodes CASIRDPMNSYEQYF.

This clonotype was counted at least ten times. The rearrangement links TRBV7-9 to TRBJ1-2; no firm D call. The CDR3 contains 13 residues. CDR1 and CDR2 (germline): SEHNR, FQNEAQ (reference sequence). V lost 1 base, J lost 0 bases, and 3 bases lay in between. The CDR3: CASSLVTNYGYTF. DNA for the CDR3: TGTGCCAGCAGCTTAGTTACTAACTATGGCTACACCTTC.

At least ten counts were recorded for this clonotype. This chain joins TRBV20-1 and TRBJ2-3; 7 bases are a match to TRBD2. CDR1 and CDR2 from the germline V gene are DFQATT and SNEGSKA (reference sequence). J was trimmed by 1 base and V by 6 bases; bases with no gene match: 7. This CDR3 has 14 residues. This CDR3 is CSAPTSFGTDTQYF. CDR3 sequence (DNA): TGCAGTGCCCCGACTAGCTTTGGCACAGATACGCAGTATTTT.

J is TRBJ2-1 and V is TRBV10-3; 9 bases match TRBD2. Germline CDR1 is ENHRY and CDR2 is SYGVKD. Losses at the gene ends were 7 bases for V and 10 bases for J; bases not matched to a gene: 14. CDR3 size: 15 residues. For the CDR3, the DNA is TGTGCCATCAAAATGGGGCTAGCGGGATGGGGAGAGCAGTTCTTC. This codes for CAIKMGLAGWGEQFF.